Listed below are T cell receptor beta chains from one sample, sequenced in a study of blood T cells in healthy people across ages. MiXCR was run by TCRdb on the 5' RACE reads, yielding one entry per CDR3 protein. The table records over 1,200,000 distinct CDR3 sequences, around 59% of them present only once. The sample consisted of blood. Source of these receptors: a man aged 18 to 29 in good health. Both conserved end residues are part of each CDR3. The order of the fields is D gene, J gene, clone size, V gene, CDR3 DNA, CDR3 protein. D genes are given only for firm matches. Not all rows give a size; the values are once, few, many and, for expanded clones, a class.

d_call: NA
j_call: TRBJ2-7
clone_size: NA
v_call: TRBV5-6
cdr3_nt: TGTGCCAGCAGAAAGGGGCCGTACGACGAGCAGTACTTC
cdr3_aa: CASRKGPYDEQYF

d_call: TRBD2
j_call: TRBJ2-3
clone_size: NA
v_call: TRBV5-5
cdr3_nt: TGTGCCAGCAAGGGGAGGGCCGAAGTATCACCAGATACGCAGTATTTT
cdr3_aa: CASKGRAEVSPDTQYF

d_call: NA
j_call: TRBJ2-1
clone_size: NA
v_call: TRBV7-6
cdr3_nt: TGTGCCAGCAGCCCATGGGACGGCTACAATGAGCAGTTCTTC
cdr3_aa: CASSPWDGYNEQFF

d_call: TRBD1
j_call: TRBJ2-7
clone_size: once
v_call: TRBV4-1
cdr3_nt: TGCGCCAGCAGCGACGGACAGGGATCTTCCGACGAGCAGTACTTC
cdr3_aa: CASSDGQGSSDEQYF

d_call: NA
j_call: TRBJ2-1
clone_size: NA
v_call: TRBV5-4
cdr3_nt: TGTGCCAGCAGCTTGATCACGGGGTTTATCAATGAGCAGTTCTTC
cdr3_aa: CASSLITGFINEQFF

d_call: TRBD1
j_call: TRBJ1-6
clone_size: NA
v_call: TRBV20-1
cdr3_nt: TGCAGTGCTGGGGACAGCCTTAGCTCCTATAATTCACCCCTCCACTTT
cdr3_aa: CSAGDSLSSYNSPLHF

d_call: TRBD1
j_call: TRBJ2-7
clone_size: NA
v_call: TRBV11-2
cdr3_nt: TGTGCCAGCAGCTTCCTCCGGGACAGGTCCTACGAGCAGTACTTC
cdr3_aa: CASSFLRDRSYEQYF

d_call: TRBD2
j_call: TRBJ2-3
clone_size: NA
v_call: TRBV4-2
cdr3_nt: TGTGCCAGCAGCCGAGTAGCGGGAGGAACAGATACGCAGTATTTT
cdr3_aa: CASSRVAGGTDTQYF

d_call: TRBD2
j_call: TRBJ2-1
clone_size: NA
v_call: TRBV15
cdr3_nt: TGTGCCACCAGCAGTTTCGGGGGGGTGCAGTTCTTC
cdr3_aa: CATSSFGGVQFF

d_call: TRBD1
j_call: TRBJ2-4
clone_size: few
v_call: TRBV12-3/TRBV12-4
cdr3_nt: TGTGCCAGCAGGCAACGACAGGGCAAAAACATTCAGTACTTC
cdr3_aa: CASRQRQGKNIQYF

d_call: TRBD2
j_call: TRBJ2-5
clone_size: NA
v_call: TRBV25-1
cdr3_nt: TGTGCCAGCAGTGAAGGGTATGGCGGGGGTAGCTACGGGCAGTACTTC
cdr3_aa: CASSEGYGGGSYGQYF

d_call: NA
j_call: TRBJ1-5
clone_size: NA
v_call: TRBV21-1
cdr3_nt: TGTGCCAGCAGCAAAGGCGACGGTAGCAATCAGCCCCAGCATTTT
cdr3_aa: CASSKGDGSNQPQHF

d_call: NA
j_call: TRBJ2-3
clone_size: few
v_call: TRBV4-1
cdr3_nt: TGCGCCAGCAGCCAGACGTGGGGGGGCACAGATACGCAGTATTTT
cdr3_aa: CASSQTWGGTDTQYF

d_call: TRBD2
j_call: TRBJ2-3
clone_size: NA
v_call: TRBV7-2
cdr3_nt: TGTGCCAGCAGCTCCCGGCAGCGGACTAGCGGGAGATGGGAAGATACGCAGTATTTT
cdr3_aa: CASSSRQRTSGRWEDTQYF

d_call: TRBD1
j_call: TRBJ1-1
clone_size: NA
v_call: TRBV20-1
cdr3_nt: TGCAGTGCGTGGCCCGACAGGGCGAACACTGAAGCTTTCTTT
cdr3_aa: CSAWPDRANTEAFF

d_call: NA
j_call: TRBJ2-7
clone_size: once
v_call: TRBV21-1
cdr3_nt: TGTGCCAGCAGGAGCGAAGGACAGGGCAACGAGCAGTACTTC
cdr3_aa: CASRSEGQGNEQYF

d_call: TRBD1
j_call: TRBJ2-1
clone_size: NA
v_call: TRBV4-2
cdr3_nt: TGTGCCAGCCGGGACAGGGACACAACCCCCTACAATGAGCAGTTCTTC
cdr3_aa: CASRDRDTTPYNEQFF

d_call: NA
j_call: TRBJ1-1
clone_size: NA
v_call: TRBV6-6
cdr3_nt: TGTGCCAGCAGTTACTCATACAAGAACACTGAAGCTTTCTTT
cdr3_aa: CASSYSYKNTEAFF

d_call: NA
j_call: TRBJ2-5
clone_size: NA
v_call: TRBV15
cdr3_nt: TGTGCCACCAGCAGTTGGGACACCGAGCGAGAGACCCAGTACTTC
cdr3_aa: CATSSWDTERETQYF

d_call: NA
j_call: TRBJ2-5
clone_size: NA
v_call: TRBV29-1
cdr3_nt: TGCAGCGTGCAGGAAGGGCGGAAGACGTTAGAGACCCAGTACTTC
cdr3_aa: CSVQEGRKTLETQYF

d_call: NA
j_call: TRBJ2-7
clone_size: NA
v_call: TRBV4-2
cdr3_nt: TGTGCCAGCAGCCGAGGAAGGGGCCAATCCTACGAGCAGTACTTC
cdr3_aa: CASSRGRGQSYEQYF

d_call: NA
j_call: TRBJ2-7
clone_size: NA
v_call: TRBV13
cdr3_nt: TGTGCCAGCAGCTTATTACTAGTTAATTCCTACGAGCAGTACTTC
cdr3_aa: CASSLLLVNSYEQYF

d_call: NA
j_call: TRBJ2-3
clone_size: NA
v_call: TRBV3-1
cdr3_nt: TGTGCCAGCAGCCAAGCTTCCGCCACAGATACGCAGTATTTT
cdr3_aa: CASSQASATDTQYF

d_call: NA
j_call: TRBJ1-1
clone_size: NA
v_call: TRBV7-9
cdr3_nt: TGTGCCAGCAGCTTAAGCGCGTTCACTGAAGCTTTCTTT
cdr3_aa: CASSLSAFTEAFF

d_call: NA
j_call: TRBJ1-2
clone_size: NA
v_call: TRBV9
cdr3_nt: TGTGCCAGCAGAAGGGATAAGATGAGGTATGGCTACACCTTC
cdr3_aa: CASRRDKMRYGYTF

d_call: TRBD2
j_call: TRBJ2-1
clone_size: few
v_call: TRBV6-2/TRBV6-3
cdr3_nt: TGTGCCGCGGGGGACGATGAGCAGTTCTTC
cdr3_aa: CAAGDDEQFF

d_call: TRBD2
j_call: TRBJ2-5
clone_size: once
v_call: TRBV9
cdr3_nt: TGTGCCAGCACCCAACAAGCGGGAATAGAGACCCAGTACTTC
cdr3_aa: CASTQQAGIETQYF

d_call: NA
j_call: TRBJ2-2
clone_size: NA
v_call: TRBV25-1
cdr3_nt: TGTGCCAGCAGTCCGCAGGGATTGGGCGGGGAGCTGTTTTTT
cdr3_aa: CASSPQGLGGELFF

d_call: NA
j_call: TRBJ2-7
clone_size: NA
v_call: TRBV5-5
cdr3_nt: TGTGCCAGCAGCCCGCAGAGACAGTCCGAGCAGTACTTC
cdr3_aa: CASSPQRQSEQYF

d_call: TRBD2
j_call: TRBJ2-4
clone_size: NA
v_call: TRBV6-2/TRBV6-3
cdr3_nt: TGTGCCAGCAGTAGGACTAGCGGGGGTGACATTCAGTACTTC
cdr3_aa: CASSRTSGGDIQYF

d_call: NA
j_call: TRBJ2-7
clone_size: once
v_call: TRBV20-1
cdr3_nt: TGCAGTGCTAGAGATATGGGTTCGTACGAGCAGTACTTC
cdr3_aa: CSARDMGSYEQYF

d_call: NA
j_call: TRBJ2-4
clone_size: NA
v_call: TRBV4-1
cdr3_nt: TGCGCCAGCAGTAGACCGGCGGCGGACATTCAGTACTTC
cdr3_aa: CASSRPAADIQYF

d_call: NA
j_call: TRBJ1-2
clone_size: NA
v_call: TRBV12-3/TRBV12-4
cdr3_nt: TGTGCCAGCAGGTCGGGGGGCGGCTATGGCTACACCTTC
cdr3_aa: CASRSGGGYGYTF

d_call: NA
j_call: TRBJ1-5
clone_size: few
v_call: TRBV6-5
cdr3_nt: TGTGCCAGCAGTTACCTAAAAGGGGGTCAGCCCCAGCATTTT
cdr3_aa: CASSYLKGGQPQHF

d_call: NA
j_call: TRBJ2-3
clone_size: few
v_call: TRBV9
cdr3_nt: TGTGCCAGCAGCGTTACCGGGACTAGCACAGATACGCAGTATTTT
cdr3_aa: CASSVTGTSTDTQYF

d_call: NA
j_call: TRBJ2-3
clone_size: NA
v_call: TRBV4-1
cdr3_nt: TGCGCCAGCGGCCAAGATATGGGGGCAGATACGCAGTATTTT
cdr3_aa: CASGQDMGADTQYF

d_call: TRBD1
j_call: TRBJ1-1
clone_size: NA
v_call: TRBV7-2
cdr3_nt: TGTGCCAGCACCACAGGGGCGGAGGGCACTGAAGCTTTCTTT
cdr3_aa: CASTTGAEGTEAFF

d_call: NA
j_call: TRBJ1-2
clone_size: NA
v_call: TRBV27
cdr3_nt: TGTGCCAGCAGTTTATCGGCTAACTATGGCTACATCTTC
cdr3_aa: CASSLSANYGYIF

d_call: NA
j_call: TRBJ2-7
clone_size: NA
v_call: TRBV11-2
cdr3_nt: TGTGCCAGCAGCTTCGCCCCCTGGGAGAGCGGGTTAACCTACGAGCAGTACTTC
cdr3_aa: CASSFAPWESGLTYEQYF

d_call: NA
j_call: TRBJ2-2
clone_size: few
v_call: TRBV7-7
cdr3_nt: TGTGCTAGCAGCTTAATTAACACCGGGGAGCTGTTTTTT
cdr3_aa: CASSLINTGELFF

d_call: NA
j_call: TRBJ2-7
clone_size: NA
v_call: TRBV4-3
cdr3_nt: TGCGCCAGCAGCCAAGAGGACAGCAAAGCCTACGAGCAGTACTTC
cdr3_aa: CASSQEDSKAYEQYF

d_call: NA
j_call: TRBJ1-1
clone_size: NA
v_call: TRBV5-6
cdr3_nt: TGTGCCAGCACCGTCAGCCCGGGTCCTCTAATGAACACTGAAGCTTTCTTT
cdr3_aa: CASTVSPGPLMNTEAFF

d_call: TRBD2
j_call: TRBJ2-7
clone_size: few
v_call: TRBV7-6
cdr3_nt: TGTGCCAGCAGCTTAGTGGCGGGAGCGGGTAACGAGCAGTACTTC
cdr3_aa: CASSLVAGAGNEQYF

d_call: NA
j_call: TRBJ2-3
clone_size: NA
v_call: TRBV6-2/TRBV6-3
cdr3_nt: TGTGCCAGCAGTCCAATTCTCACCAGGAGCACAGATACGCAGTATTTT
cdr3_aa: CASSPILTRSTDTQYF

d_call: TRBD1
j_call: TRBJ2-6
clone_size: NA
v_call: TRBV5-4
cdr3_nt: TGTGCCAGCAGCTTGCCCCCCGGACAGGGAAGGTTAGGGGCCAACGTCCTGACTTTC
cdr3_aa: CASSLPPGQGRLGANVLTF

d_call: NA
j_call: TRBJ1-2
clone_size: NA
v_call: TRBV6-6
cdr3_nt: TGTGCCAGCAGCGGGAACTATGAGGGCTACACCTTC
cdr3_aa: CASSGNYEGYTF

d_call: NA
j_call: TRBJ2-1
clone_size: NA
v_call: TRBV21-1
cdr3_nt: TGTGCCAGCAGGAACAGCAGAACTAGCGGGAGTGAGAATGAGCAGTTCTTC
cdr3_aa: CASRNSRTSGSENEQFF

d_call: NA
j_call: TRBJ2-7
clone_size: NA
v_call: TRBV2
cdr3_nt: TGTGCCAGCAGTGAAGTCAGATCCTACGAGCAGTACTTC
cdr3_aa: CASSEVRSYEQYF

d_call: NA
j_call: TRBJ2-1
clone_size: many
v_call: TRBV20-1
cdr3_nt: TGCAGTGCCCTGCCTTTAACCTACAATGAGCAGTTCTTC
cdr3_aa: CSALPLTYNEQFF

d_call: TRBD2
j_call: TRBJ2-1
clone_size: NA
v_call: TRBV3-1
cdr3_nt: TGTGCCAGCAGCCAAGTTGCGGGAGTGGGGCTCAATGAGCAGTTCTTC
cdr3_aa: CASSQVAGVGLNEQFF

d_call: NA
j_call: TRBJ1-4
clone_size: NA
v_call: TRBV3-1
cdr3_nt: TGTGCCAGCAGCCAAGGGGATGCTTCAGGAGAAAAACTGTTTTTT
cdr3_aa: CASSQGDASGEKLFF

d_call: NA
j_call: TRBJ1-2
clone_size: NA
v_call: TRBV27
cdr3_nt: TGTGCCAGCAGTCCCGGAGCGGGGCTCTATGGCTACACCTTC
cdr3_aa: CASSPGAGLYGYTF

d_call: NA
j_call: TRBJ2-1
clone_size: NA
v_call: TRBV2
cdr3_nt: TGTGCCAGCAGTGTTGGCCCCCCGGCGAGGGGTGAGCAGTTCTTC
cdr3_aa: CASSVGPPARGEQFF

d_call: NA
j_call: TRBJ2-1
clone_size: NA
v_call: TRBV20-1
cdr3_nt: TGCAGTGCTAGAGAGAGGGTTAGGGAACTAGGGCCCCTCTTCTACAATGAGCAGTTCTTC
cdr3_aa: CSARERVRELGPLFYNEQFF

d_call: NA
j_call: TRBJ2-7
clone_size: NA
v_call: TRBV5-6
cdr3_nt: TGTGCCAGCAGCTTACCGCAGGGGAACGAGCAGTACTTC
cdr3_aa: CASSLPQGNEQYF